This record looks at one T cell receptor beta chain sequence and its context. Its antigen is still unknown. The CDR3 is 16 residues long. V dropped 6 bases and J dropped 0; count of bases not matched to a gene: 7. These data originate in a study of response to subunit inactivated influenza vaccine. In TCRdb, the RT-PCR reads were re-called with MiXCR into one record per CDR3 protein. The table includes 150,000 or so distinct CDR3 sequences, roughly 10% detected once. Findings of the study overall: Authors suggested that a seasonal influenza vaccination recruits few new T cells each time.

This receptor was obtained from a man aged 45-69 years who received an inactivated influenza vaccine. V is TRBV12-3 or TRBV12-4 and J is TRBJ2-3; 9 bases fit TRBD2. The sample consisted of CD8+ T cells sorted from PBMCs, taken less than 25 months after vaccination. The DNA of the CDR3 is TGTGCCAGCAGCTACCGTAGCGGGAGCAGCACAGATACGCAGTATTTT. Amino acids: CASSYRSGSSTDTQYF.